Following are 6 T cell receptor beta chains from one sample sequenced in a study of beta chain features in type 1 diabetes. Overall study findings and caveats: Type 1 diabetes patients had moderately but significantly shorter TCRB CDR3s in all four CD4+ subsets.

For these receptors, no antigen is known. Sequencing targeted expressed TCRB transcripts, as all isolated RNA had been reverse transcribed. Clones were sequenced by immunoSEQ multiplex PCR, and TCRdb holds only the in-frame ones, with some missing. The table shows 600,000 to 750,000 clones, with around 12% occurring only once. Sequencing was done on a sample of naive CD4+ T cells from blood. Receptor source: a man under 40 with type 1 diabetes.

This clone has more than one count but fewer than ten. V is TRBV5-4 and J is TRBJ2-5; maybe TRBD1 (5 bases). CDR1 is SGHNT, CDR2 YYREEE, per germline (reference sequence). This CDR3 contains 15 residues. V was pared by 0 bases and J by 5 bases, with 14 bases between. CDR3 residues: CASSLGLQGWETQYF. In DNA, the CDR3 is TGTGCCAGCAGCTTGGGACTTCAGGGATGGGAGACCCAGTACTTC.

The chain links TRBV29-1 to TRBJ1-2; D is uncertain. CDR1 SQVTM and CDR2 ANQGSEA come from the germline V gene. CDR3 size: 15 residues. V lost 6 bases and J lost 7, with 24 bases in between. CDR3 sequence: CSVRVPSPGSSGYTF. The CDR3 bases are TGCAGCGTACGGGTACCATCGCCGGGGAGTAGTGGCTACACCTTC.

This rearrangement joins TRBV19 to TRBJ2-3; D is undetermined. Trimming took 3 bases from V and 1 from J, leaving 5 bases between them. Germline V gives CDR1 LNHDA, CDR2 SQIVND (reference sequence). This CDR3 comprises 13 residues. Here the CDR3 reads CASSIRRTDTQYF. CDR3 nucleotide sequence: TGTGCCAGTAGTATTAGGCGCACAGATACGCAGTATTTT.

The V and J genes are TRBV6-5 and TRBJ1-2; D remains ambiguous. The germline CDR1 and CDR2 sequences are MNHEY and SVGAGI. V lost 7 bases and J lost 6, with 18 bases in between. CDR3 length: 14 residues. In nucleotides, the CDR3 is TGTGCCAGCATCCGCGGAGCTGTCTTGGATGGCTACACCTTC. Protein product: CASIRGAVLDGYTF.

The chain employs TRBV7-8 and TRBJ1-4; D remains ambiguous. With 2 bases removed from V and 2 bases from J, the gap between germline ends came to 3 bases. This CDR3 has 13 amino acids. CDR1 and CDR2 from the germline V gene are SGHVS and FQNEAQ. The CDR3 region has the DNA TGTGCCAGCAGCTTAATCACTAATGAAAAACTGTTTTTT. Translating it yields CASSLITNEKLFF. The full variable domain, completed using reference TRBV7-8 and TRBJ1-4, is GAGVSQSPRYKVAKRGQDVALRCDPISGHVSLFWYQQALGQGPEFLTYFQNEAQLDKSGLPSDRFFAERPEGSVSTLKIQRTQQEDSAVYLCASSLITNEKLFFGSGTQLSVL.

The chain is built from TRBV9 and TRBJ1-4; perhaps TRBD1 as D (6 bases). The CDR3 sequence is 15 residues long. CDR1 and CDR2 from the germline V gene are SGDLS and YYNGEE. V shed 1 base and J shed 3 bases, with 10 bases lying between them. In nucleotides, the CDR3 is TGTGCCAGCAGCGTAAGAGGGGGACCTAATGAAAAACTGTTTTTT. As protein: CASSVRGGPNEKLFF.